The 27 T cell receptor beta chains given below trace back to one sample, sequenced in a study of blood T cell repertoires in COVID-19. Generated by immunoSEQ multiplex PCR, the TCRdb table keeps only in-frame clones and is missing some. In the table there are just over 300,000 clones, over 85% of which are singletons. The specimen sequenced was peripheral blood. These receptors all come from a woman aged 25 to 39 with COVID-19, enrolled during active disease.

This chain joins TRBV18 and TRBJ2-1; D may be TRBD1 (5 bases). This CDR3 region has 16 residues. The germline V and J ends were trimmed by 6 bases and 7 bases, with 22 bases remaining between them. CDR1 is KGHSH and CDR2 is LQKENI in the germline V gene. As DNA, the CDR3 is TGTGCCAGCTCCCGACAGATCCTAGGCGGTCGAAATGAGCAGTTCTTC. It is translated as CASSRQILGGRNEQFF.

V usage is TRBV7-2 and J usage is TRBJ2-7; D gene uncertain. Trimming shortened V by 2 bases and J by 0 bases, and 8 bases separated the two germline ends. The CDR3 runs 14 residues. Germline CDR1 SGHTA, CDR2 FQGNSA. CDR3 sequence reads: CASSLTVSSYEQYF. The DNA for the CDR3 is TGTGCCAGCAGCTTAACAGTCAGCTCCTACGAGCAGTACTTC.

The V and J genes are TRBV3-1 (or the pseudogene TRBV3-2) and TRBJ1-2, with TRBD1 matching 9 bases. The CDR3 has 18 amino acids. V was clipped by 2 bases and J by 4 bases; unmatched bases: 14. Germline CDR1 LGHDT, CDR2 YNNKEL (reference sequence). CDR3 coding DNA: TGTGCCAGCAGCCAATTCCCCGGGACAGGGAAAGGTCTCTATGGCTACACCTTC. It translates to CASSQFPGTGKGLYGYTF.

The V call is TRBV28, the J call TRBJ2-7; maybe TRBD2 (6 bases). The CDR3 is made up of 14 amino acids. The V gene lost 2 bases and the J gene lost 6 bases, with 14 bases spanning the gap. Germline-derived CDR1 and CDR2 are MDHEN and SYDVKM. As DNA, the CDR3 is TGTGCCAGCAGTTTACTAGGGAGGAGGAGCGAGCAGTACGTC. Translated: CASSLLGRRSEQYV.

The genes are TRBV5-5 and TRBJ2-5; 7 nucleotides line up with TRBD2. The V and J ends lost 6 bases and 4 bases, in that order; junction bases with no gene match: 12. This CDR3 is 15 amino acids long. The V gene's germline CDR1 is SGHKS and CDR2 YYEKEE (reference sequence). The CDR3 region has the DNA TGTGCCAGCACCCGAAATCGACTAGCCGGAGAGACCCAGTACTTC. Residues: CASTRNRLAGETQYF.

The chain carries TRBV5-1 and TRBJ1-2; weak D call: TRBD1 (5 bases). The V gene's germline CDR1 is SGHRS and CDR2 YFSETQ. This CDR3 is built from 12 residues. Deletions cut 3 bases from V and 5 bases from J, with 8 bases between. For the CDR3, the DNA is TGCGCCAGCAGCTCGGGGGAATATGGCTACACCTTC. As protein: CASSSGEYGYTF.

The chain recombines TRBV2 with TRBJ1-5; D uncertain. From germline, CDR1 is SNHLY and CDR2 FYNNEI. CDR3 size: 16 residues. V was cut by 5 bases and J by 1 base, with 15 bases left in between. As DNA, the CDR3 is TGTGCCAGCAGTTCTCAGGCGGGGAGAAGCAATCAGCCCCAGCATTTT. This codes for CASSSQAGRSNQPQHF.

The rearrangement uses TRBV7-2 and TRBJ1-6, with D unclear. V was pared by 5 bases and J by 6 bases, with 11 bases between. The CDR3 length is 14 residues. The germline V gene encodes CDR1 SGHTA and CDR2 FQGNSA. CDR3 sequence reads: CASSPTRTNSPLHF. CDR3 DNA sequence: TGTGCCAGCAGCCCCACCAGAACTAATTCACCCCTCCACTTT.

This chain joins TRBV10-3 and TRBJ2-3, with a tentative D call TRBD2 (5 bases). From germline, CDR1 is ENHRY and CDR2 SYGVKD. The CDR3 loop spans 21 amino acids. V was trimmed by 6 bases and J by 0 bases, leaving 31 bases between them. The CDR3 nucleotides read TGTGCCATCAGGATCCCAAATCTTCGGGGAAACAGCCACGGAAGCACAGATACGCAGTATTTT. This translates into CAIRIPNLRGNSHGSTDTQYF.

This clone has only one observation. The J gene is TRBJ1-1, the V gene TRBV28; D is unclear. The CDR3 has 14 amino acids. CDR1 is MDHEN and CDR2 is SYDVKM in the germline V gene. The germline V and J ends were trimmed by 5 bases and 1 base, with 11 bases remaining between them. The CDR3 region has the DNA TGTGCCAGCAGTCTGACGGGATCGAACACTGAAGCTTTCTTT. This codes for CASSLTGSNTEAFF. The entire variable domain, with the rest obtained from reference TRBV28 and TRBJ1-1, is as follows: DVKVTQSSRYLVKRTGEKVFLECVQDMDHENMFWYRQDPGLGLRLIYFSYDVKMKEKGDIPEGYSVSREKKERFSLILESASTNQTSMYLCASSLTGSNTEAFFGQGTRLTVV.

CDR3 DNA sequence: TGTGCCAGCAGCTTAGGACCGGGGGATGAGCAGTTCTTC. Translating gives CASSLGPGDEQFF. V is TRBV7-3 and J is TRBJ2-1; D perhaps matches TRBD2 (6 bases). The V and J ends lost 2 bases and 8 bases respectively, with 10 bases between them. This CDR3 has 13 amino acids. Germline CDR1 SGHTA, CDR2 FQGTGA.

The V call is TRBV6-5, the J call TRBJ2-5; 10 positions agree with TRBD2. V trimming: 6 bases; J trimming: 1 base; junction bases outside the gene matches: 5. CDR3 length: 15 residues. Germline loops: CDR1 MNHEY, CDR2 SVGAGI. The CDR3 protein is CASRISGGTQETQYF. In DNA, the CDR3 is TGTGCCAGCAGGATTAGCGGGGGGACCCAAGAGACCCAGTACTTC.

The CDR3 DNA sequence: TGCGCCAGCAGCTTAACGACAGGCACTGAAGCTTTCTTT. Protein: CASSLTTGTEAFF. The genes are TRBV5-1 and TRBJ1-1, with D possibly matching TRBD1 (6 bases). The V end was cut by 2 bases, the J end by 4 bases, with 9 bases between. CDR1 is SGHRS and CDR2 is YFSETQ in the germline V gene. The CDR3 spans 13 residues.

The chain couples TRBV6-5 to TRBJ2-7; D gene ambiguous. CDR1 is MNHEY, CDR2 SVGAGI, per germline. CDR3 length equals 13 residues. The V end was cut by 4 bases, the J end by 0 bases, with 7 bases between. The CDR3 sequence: CASSWAPSYEQYV. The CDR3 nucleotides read TGTGCCAGCAGTTGGGCCCCCTCCTACGAGCAGTACGTC.

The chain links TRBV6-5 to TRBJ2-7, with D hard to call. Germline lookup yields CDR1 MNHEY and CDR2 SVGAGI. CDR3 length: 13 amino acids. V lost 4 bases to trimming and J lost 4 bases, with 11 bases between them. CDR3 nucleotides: TGTGCCAGCAGTTCGCAACCCGGGTACGAGCAGTACTTC. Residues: CASSSQPGYEQYF.

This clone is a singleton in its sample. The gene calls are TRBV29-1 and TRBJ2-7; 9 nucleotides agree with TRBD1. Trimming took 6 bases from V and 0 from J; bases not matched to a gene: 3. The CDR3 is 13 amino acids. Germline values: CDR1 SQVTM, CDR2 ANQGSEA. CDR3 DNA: TGCAGCGTCACAGGGGGCACCTCCTACGAGCAGTACTTC. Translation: CSVTGGTSYEQYF.

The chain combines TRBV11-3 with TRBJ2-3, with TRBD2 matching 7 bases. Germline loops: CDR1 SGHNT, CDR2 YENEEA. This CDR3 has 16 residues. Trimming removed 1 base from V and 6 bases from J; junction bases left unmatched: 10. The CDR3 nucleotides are TGTGCCAGCAGCTTAGGGTATGGTCGGGGGGTCGATACGCAGTATTTT. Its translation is CASSLGYGRGVDTQYF.

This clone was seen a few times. CDR3 DNA sequence: TGTGCCAGCAGTTCGGGTTCCCAGTTATTGTATTTT. Translation gives CASSSGSQLLYF. The V and J genes are TRBV28 and TRBJ2-3; D call uncertain. This CDR3 region has 12 residues. Germline values: CDR1 MDHEN, CDR2 SYDVKM. The ends were cut back, 4 bases at V and 14 bases at J, with 16 bases in the middle.

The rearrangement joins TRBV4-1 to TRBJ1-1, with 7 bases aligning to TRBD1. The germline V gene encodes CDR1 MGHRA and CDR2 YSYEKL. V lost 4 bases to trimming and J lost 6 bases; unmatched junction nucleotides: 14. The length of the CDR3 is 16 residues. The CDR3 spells CASSPTAQGLLAEAFF. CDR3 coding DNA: TGCGCCAGCAGCCCGACCGCACAGGGGTTGTTGGCTGAAGCTTTCTTT.

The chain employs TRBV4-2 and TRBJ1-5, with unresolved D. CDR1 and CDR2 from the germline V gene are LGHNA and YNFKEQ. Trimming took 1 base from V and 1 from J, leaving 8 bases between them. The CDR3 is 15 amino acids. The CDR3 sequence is CASSQGEGSNQPQHF. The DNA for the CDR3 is TGTGCCAGCAGCCAAGGCGAGGGAAGCAATCAGCCCCAGCATTTT.

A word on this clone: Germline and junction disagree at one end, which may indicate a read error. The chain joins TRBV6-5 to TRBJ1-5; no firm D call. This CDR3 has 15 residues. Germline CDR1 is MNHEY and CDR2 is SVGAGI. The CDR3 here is CASSYSLYSDQPQHF. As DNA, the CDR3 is TGTGCCAGCAGTTACTCACTGTATAGCGATCAGCCCCAGCATTTT.

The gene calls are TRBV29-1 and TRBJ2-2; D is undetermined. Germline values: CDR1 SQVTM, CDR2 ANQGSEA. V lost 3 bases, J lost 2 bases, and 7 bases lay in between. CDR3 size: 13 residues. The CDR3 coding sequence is TGCAGCGTTGAGTACAGAAACACCGGGGAGCTGTTTTTT. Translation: CSVEYRNTGELFF.

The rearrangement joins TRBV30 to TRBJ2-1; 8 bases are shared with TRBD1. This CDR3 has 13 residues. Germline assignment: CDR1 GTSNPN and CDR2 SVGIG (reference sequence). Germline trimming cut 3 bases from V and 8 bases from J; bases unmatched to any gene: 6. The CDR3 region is CAWRQGVSHEQFF. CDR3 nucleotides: TGTGCCTGGAGACAGGGGGTTTCTCATGAGCAGTTCTTC.

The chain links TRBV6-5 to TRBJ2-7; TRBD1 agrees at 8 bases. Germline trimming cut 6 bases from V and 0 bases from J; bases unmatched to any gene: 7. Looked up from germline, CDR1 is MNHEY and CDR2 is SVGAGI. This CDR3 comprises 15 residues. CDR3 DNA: TGTGCCAGCAGCCGGGGACAGGCTAGCTCCTACGAGCAGTACTTC. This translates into CASSRGQASSYEQYF.

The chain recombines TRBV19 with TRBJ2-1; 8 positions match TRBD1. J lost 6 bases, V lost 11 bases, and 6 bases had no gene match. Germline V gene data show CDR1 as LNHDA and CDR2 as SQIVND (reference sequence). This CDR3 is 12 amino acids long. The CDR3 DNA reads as TGTGCCTCTGGGCAGGGGGCCAATGAGCAGTTCTTC. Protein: CASGQGANEQFF.

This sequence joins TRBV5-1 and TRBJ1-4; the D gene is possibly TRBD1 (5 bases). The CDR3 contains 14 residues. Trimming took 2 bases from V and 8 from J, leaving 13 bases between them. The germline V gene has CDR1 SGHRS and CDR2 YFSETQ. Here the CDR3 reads CASSFSTGREKLFF. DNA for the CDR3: TGCGCCAGCAGCTTTTCTACAGGACGGGAAAAACTGTTTTTT.

The CDR3 DNA reads TGTGCCAGCAGTTTAGCCTACAGTAATTCACCCCTCCACTTT. Protein: CASSLAYSNSPLHF. The chain recombines TRBV27 with TRBJ1-6; D call uncertain. This CDR3 has 14 amino acids. In germline, CDR1 is MNHEY, CDR2 SMNVEV (reference sequence). V lost 2 bases and J lost 6, with 8 bases in between.